The clone carrying this TCR beta chain was detected ten times or more. Germline-derived CDR1 and CDR2 are SGHNT and YYREEE (reference sequence). Trimming shortened V by 2 bases and J by 8 bases, and 10 bases separated the two germline ends. CDR3 length equals 13 residues. The time point is: blood at routine non-recurrence follow-up after resection. These data come from a study of spatial heterogeneity in lung cancer. Whole-study context: When follow-up PBMC samples existed, they were sequenced (at a median of roughly two years after resection).

TCRdb processed the 5' RACE reads anew with MiXCR; each CDR3 protein has one entry. The sample contains about 46,000 distinct CDR3 sequences, 12% of which appear only once. The clonotype originates from a male donor with early-stage non-small cell lung cancer. Material: PBMCs, obtained at follow-up. The gene calls are TRBV5-4 and TRBJ2-2; no firm D call. The CDR3 is CASSLGALGELFF. CDR3 in DNA: TGTGCCAGCAGCTTAGGAGCGCTTGGGGAGCTGTTTTTT. Complete variable domain (other parts from reference TRBV5-4 and TRBJ2-2): ETGVTQSPTHLIKTRGQQVTLRCSSQSGHNTVSWYQQALGQGPQFIFQYYREEENGRGNFPPRFSGLQFPNYSSELNVNALELDDSALYLCASSLGALGELFFGEGSRLTVL.